This is a list of T cell receptor beta chains from one sample in a study of blood T cell repertoires in COVID-19. Data came from immunoSEQ multiplex PCR; TCRdb stores just in-frame clones and leaves some out. This sample yields 250,000 to 300,000 clones, of which about 90% are seen a single time; roughly 10% belongs to the top ten. Sequencing was done on a sample of peripheral blood. The receptors were gathered from a woman in her sixties or seventies with COVID-19, enrolled during active disease. CDR3s include the opening cysteine and the closing phenylalanine or tryptophan. Each record gives: clone size, D gene, J gene, V gene, CDR3 DNA, CDR3 protein. The D gene is left open where the match is weak. Expanded clones are given a class, and other clones once, few, many or no size at all.

abundance: -; d_gene: TRBD1; j_gene: TRBJ1-1; v_gene: TRBV4-1; CDR3nt: TGCGCCAGCAGCCAAACGGACAGGGGGATGAACACTGAAGCTTTCTTT; CDR3aa: CASSQTDRGMNTEAFF
abundance: -; d_gene: TRBD1; j_gene: TRBJ1-4; v_gene: TRBV5-1; CDR3nt: TGCGCCAGCAGCTCACAGGGGTTTAATGAAAAACTGTTTTTT; CDR3aa: CASSSQGFNEKLFF
abundance: once; d_gene: TRBD1; j_gene: TRBJ2-3; v_gene: TRBV5-4; CDR3nt: TGTGCCAGCAGCCTGGGACAGGGTCGGACAGATACGCAGTATTTT; CDR3aa: CASSLGQGRTDTQYF
abundance: -; d_gene: -; j_gene: TRBJ2-7; v_gene: TRBV7-9; CDR3nt: TGTGCCAGCAGCTCCAGCGGAGAGGCCTACGAGCAGTACTTC; CDR3aa: CASSSSGEAYEQYF
abundance: -; d_gene: -; j_gene: TRBJ2-4; v_gene: TRBV15; CDR3nt: TGTGCCACCAGCAGAGGAGCAGGTGATCTAGCCAAAAACATTCAGTACTTC; CDR3aa: CATSRGAGDLAKNIQYF
abundance: -; d_gene: -; j_gene: TRBJ1-1; v_gene: TRBV5-5; CDR3nt: TGTGCCAGCAGCTTGGAACCCACAGGGCCTAACACTGAAGCTTTCTTT; CDR3aa: CASSLEPTGPNTEAFF
abundance: -; d_gene: -; j_gene: TRBJ1-5; v_gene: TRBV24-1; CDR3nt: TGTGCCACCAGTGACCGCGGACAGCCCAATCAGCCCCAGCATTTT; CDR3aa: CATSDRGQPNQPQHF
abundance: -; d_gene: TRBD2; j_gene: TRBJ2-3; v_gene: TRBV20-1; CDR3nt: TGCAGTGCTAGTTTAGCGGGAGGCGATACGCAGTATTTT; CDR3aa: CSASLAGGDTQYF
abundance: once; d_gene: TRBD1; j_gene: TRBJ2-1; v_gene: TRBV2; CDR3nt: TGTGCCAGCAAAGGGACAGGGGGAAATGAGCAGTTCTTC; CDR3aa: CASKGTGGNEQFF
abundance: -; d_gene: -; j_gene: TRBJ2-1; v_gene: TRBV19; CDR3nt: TGTGCCAGTAGTATCTCACAGGGTACCTACAATGAGCAGTTCTTC; CDR3aa: CASSISQGTYNEQFF
abundance: -; d_gene: -; j_gene: TRBJ1-6; v_gene: TRBV11-3; CDR3nt: TGTGCCAGCAGCTTCCGGACAGATAATTCACCCCTCCACTTT; CDR3aa: CASSFRTDNSPLHF
abundance: -; d_gene: TRBD2; j_gene: TRBJ2-7; v_gene: TRBV5-1; CDR3nt: TGCGCCAGCAGCTCATGGCCGGGACTAGCGTCCTACGAGCAGTACTTC; CDR3aa: CASSSWPGLASYEQYF
abundance: -; d_gene: -; j_gene: TRBJ1-5; v_gene: TRBV19; CDR3nt: TGTGCCAGTAGTATAGGCCGGGAGTGGCAGCCCCAGCATTTT; CDR3aa: CASSIGREWQPQHF
abundance: -; d_gene: -; j_gene: TRBJ2-2; v_gene: TRBV20-1; CDR3nt: TGCAGTGCTAGTTCGCGGAACACCGGGGAGCTGTTTTTT; CDR3aa: CSASSRNTGELFF
abundance: -; d_gene: TRBD2; j_gene: TRBJ2-1; v_gene: TRBV6-6; CDR3nt: TGTGCCAGCAGTCAGACTAGCCAGAGGCAGTTCTTC; CDR3aa: CASSQTSQRQFF
abundance: -; d_gene: -; j_gene: TRBJ2-7; v_gene: TRBV19; CDR3nt: TGTGCCAGTAGTATCTTACTCCCGACAGGAGTCCACGAGCAGTACTTC; CDR3aa: CASSILLPTGVHEQYF
abundance: -; d_gene: -; j_gene: TRBJ2-7; v_gene: TRBV5-4; CDR3nt: TGTGCCAGCAGCTTGGAGCAGGGTATATCCTACGAGCAGTACTTC; CDR3aa: CASSLEQGISYEQYF
abundance: -; d_gene: -; j_gene: TRBJ1-3; v_gene: TRBV11-3; CDR3nt: TGTGCCAGCAGCTCTCGGACAACCCGAAACACCATATATTTT; CDR3aa: CASSSRTTRNTIYF
abundance: -; d_gene: -; j_gene: TRBJ2-1; v_gene: TRBV14; CDR3nt: TGTGCCAGCAGCCAAGATCCTACCTACAATGAGCAGTTCTTC; CDR3aa: CASSQDPTYNEQFF
abundance: -; d_gene: -; j_gene: TRBJ1-1; v_gene: TRBV19; CDR3nt: TGTGCCAGTAGGCCGGACAGCATGAACACTGAAGCTTTCTTT; CDR3aa: CASRPDSMNTEAFF
abundance: few; d_gene: -; j_gene: TRBJ2-1; v_gene: TRBV7-2; CDR3nt: TGTGCCAGCAGCTTAGGGCAGGGTTATTACAATGAGCAGTTCTTC; CDR3aa: CASSLGQGYYNEQFF
abundance: -; d_gene: -; j_gene: TRBJ1-2; v_gene: TRBV7-9; CDR3nt: TGTGCCAGCAGCTTAGGTGAGACAGATGGCTACACCTTC; CDR3aa: CASSLGETDGYTF
abundance: -; d_gene: TRBD2; j_gene: TRBJ2-7; v_gene: TRBV5-1; CDR3nt: TGCGCCAGCCTCCCTGGGGCGGGAGGAGTTGCCTACGAGCAGTACTTC; CDR3aa: CASLPGAGGVAYEQYF
abundance: -; d_gene: -; j_gene: TRBJ1-1; v_gene: TRBV2; CDR3nt: TGTGCCAGCAGTGAACAGGGAGGATACACTGAAGCTTTCTTT; CDR3aa: CASSEQGGYTEAFF
abundance: -; d_gene: -; j_gene: TRBJ1-5; v_gene: TRBV28; CDR3nt: TGTGCCAGCACCCGAGGGGGGGCCAGCAATCAGCCCCAGCATTTT; CDR3aa: CASTRGGASNQPQHF
abundance: -; d_gene: -; j_gene: TRBJ1-2; v_gene: TRBV7-2; CDR3nt: TGTGCCAGCAGCTTGGGCAGGAACTATGGCTACACCTTC; CDR3aa: CASSLGRNYGYTF
abundance: -; d_gene: TRBD1; j_gene: TRBJ1-3; v_gene: TRBV6-6; CDR3nt: TGTGCCAGCATGGGGACAGGTTACTCTGGAAACACCATATATTTT; CDR3aa: CASMGTGYSGNTIYF
abundance: few; d_gene: -; j_gene: TRBJ1-5; v_gene: TRBV27; CDR3nt: TGTGCCAGCAGGTTGCGGGTTTTAGGGCCCCAGCATTTT; CDR3aa: CASRLRVLGPQHF
abundance: -; d_gene: -; j_gene: TRBJ1-4; v_gene: TRBV28; CDR3nt: TGTGCCAGCAGTTTTGAAGCCGGGAGAAGGAGAACTGAAAAACTGTTTTTT; CDR3aa: CASSFEAGRRRTEKLFF
abundance: -; d_gene: -; j_gene: TRBJ1-6; v_gene: TRBV30; CDR3nt: TGTGCCTGGAGTGTACGCGGTCGTAGCTCCTATAATTCACCCCTCCACTTT; CDR3aa: CAWSVRGRSSYNSPLHF
abundance: -; d_gene: TRBD1; j_gene: TRBJ1-4; v_gene: TRBV7-9; CDR3nt: TGTGCCAGCAGCCTCCGGACAGGAACAGAAAAACTGTTTTTT; CDR3aa: CASSLRTGTEKLFF
abundance: once; d_gene: TRBD2; j_gene: TRBJ2-3; v_gene: TRBV11-3; CDR3nt: TGTGCCAGCAGCTTGAACAGACTAGCGGGGGTCACAGATACGCAGTATTTT; CDR3aa: CASSLNRLAGVTDTQYF
abundance: -; d_gene: -; j_gene: TRBJ2-7; v_gene: TRBV5-5; CDR3nt: TGTGCCAGCAGCCGGGACATCGCCTACGAGCAGTACTTC; CDR3aa: CASSRDIAYEQYF
abundance: -; d_gene: TRBD1; j_gene: TRBJ1-3; v_gene: TRBV9; CDR3nt: TGTGCCAGCAGCGTAGATGTAGGCAGGGGGCCGGGAAACACCATATATTTT; CDR3aa: CASSVDVGRGPGNTIYF
abundance: -; d_gene: TRBD1; j_gene: TRBJ1-5; v_gene: TRBV6-2/TRBV6-3; CDR3nt: TGTGCCAGCAGCACAGGGACAGTGAATCAGCCCCAGCATTTT; CDR3aa: CASSTGTVNQPQHF
abundance: -; d_gene: TRBD2; j_gene: TRBJ2-1; v_gene: TRBV7-9; CDR3nt: TGTGCCAGCAGCCCCGGGACTAGCGGGAGGGGAAACTACAATGAGCAGTTCTTC; CDR3aa: CASSPGTSGRGNYNEQFF
abundance: few; d_gene: TRBD2; j_gene: TRBJ2-1; v_gene: TRBV11-3; CDR3nt: TGTGCCAGCAGCGAACTAGCGGGAGATTACAATGAGCAGTTCTTC; CDR3aa: CASSELAGDYNEQFF
abundance: -; d_gene: TRBD1; j_gene: TRBJ1-5; v_gene: TRBV7-9; CDR3nt: TGTGCCAGCAGCTCGACAGGGAATAGCAATCAGCCCCAGCATTTT; CDR3aa: CASSSTGNSNQPQHF
abundance: once; d_gene: -; j_gene: TRBJ2-5; v_gene: TRBV7-8; CDR3nt: TGTGCCAGCAGCTTACAAAGCGGTCGACAAGAGACCCAGTACTTC; CDR3aa: CASSLQSGRQETQYF
abundance: once; d_gene: -; j_gene: TRBJ2-5; v_gene: TRBV9; CDR3nt: TGTGCCAGCAGCCCCCCGAACGGGGAGACCCAGTACTTC; CDR3aa: CASSPPNGETQYF
abundance: -; d_gene: -; j_gene: TRBJ1-1; v_gene: TRBV5-1; CDR3nt: TGCGCCAGCAGCTCCTTGTCTGACACTGAAGCTTTCTTT; CDR3aa: CASSSLSDTEAFF
abundance: -; d_gene: -; j_gene: TRBJ1-6; v_gene: TRBV10-3; CDR3nt: TGTGCCATGGGGGAAGGGGGGGAATCACCCCTCCACTTT; CDR3aa: CAMGEGGESPLHF
abundance: -; d_gene: TRBD1; j_gene: TRBJ2-7; v_gene: TRBV5-1; CDR3nt: TGCGCCAGCAATGTGGGGACAGCCTCCTACGAGCAGTACTTC; CDR3aa: CASNVGTASYEQYF
abundance: -; d_gene: -; j_gene: TRBJ1-6; v_gene: TRBV14; CDR3nt: TGTGCCAGCAGCCAAGCCAGGGTGGGAACCCTCCACTTT; CDR3aa: CASSQARVGTLHF
abundance: -; d_gene: TRBD1; j_gene: TRBJ2-7; v_gene: TRBV18; CDR3nt: TGTGCCAGCTCACCGAAGGGACAGGGAACCGACGAGCAGTACTTC; CDR3aa: CASSPKGQGTDEQYF
abundance: -; d_gene: TRBD2; j_gene: TRBJ2-1; v_gene: TRBV5-1; CDR3nt: TGCGCCAGCAGCCTAGGACTAGCCTCCTACAATGAGCAGTTCTTC; CDR3aa: CASSLGLASYNEQFF
abundance: -; d_gene: -; j_gene: TRBJ1-2; v_gene: TRBV20-1; CDR3nt: TGCAGTGCTCGAGCGTCTCGGGGCTACACCTTC; CDR3aa: CSARASRGYTF
abundance: -; d_gene: -; j_gene: TRBJ2-2; v_gene: TRBV2; CDR3nt: TGTGCCAGCACCTGGCAGGGATCCACCGGGGAGCTGTTTTTT; CDR3aa: CASTWQGSTGELFF
abundance: -; d_gene: -; j_gene: TRBJ1-2; v_gene: TRBV3-1/TRBV3-2; CDR3nt: TGTGCCAGCAGCCAAAGCGTATCCGGCTACACCTTC; CDR3aa: CASSQSVSGYTF
abundance: once; d_gene: TRBD1; j_gene: TRBJ1-2; v_gene: TRBV19; CDR3nt: TGTGCCAGTAGAACGACGGGGACAGGAGGTCTTGGCTACACCTTC; CDR3aa: CASRTTGTGGLGYTF
abundance: -; d_gene: TRBD1; j_gene: TRBJ1-6; v_gene: TRBV12-5; CDR3nt: TGTGCTAGTGGTTTTCTCGACAGGGGCAATTCACCCCTCCACTTT; CDR3aa: CASGFLDRGNSPLHF